Many counts were recorded for the clone carrying this TCR beta chain. Antigen unknown. The data belong to a study of CD8 T cells in ankylosing spondylitis. General observations from the study: About 8 highly homologous variants made up a TCR beta motif, and this motif appeared characteristic of ankylosing spondylitis blood.

Using its own MiXCR run on the 5' RACE reads, TCRdb lists one record per CDR3 protein. The table lists some 840,000 distinct CDR3 sequences, roughly 10% of them singletons. Trimming shortened V by 3 bases and J by 7 bases, and 24 bases separated the two germline ends. The CDR3 is 16 residues long. Germline CDR1 is DFQATT and CDR2 is SNEGSKA (reference sequence). This clonotype was sampled from a male donor with ankylosing spondylitis. Source material: blood, either unsorted or a sorted T cell fraction (not recorded which). The genes are TRBV20-1 and TRBJ2-5, with D perhaps matching TRBD1 (6 bases). The CDR3 is CSASLPVTGRIATQYF. In DNA form, the CDR3 reads TGCAGTGCTAGTCTTCCAGTCACAGGGAGAATTGCGACCCAGTACTTC.